Shown below are 4 T cell receptor beta chains from a single sample sequenced in a study of T-cell reconstitution after alpha-beta-depleted transplantation in children. Construction of the TCRbeta library involved unique molecular identifiers. In TCRdb, the PCR reads were re-called with MiXCR into one record per CDR3 protein. The sample lists a few hundred thousand distinct CDR3 sequences, around 21% occurring once. The material sequenced was PBMCs from the stem cell graft donor, taken from the stem cell graft. Receptor source: a human donor who donated a stem cell graft to a child with acute myeloid leukemia.

V gene TRBV9 combines with J gene TRBJ2-1; 7 bases line up with TRBD2. Germline assignment: CDR1 SGDLS and CDR2 YYNGEE. The CDR3 length is 17 residues. The ends lost 3 bases at V and 5 bases at J; junction bases unmatched: 14. CDR3 protein: CASSAEWAGVSDNEQFF. CDR3 in DNA: TGTGCCAGCAGCGCCGAATGGGCGGGAGTTTCGGACAATGAGCAGTTCTTC.

The rearrangement joins TRBV29-1 to TRBJ2-7; tentatively, D is TRBD1 (6 bases). CDR1 is SQVTM and CDR2 is ANQGSEA in the germline V gene. With 7 bases removed from V and 0 bases from J, the gap between germline ends came to 13 bases. CDR3 length: 13 amino acids. The CDR3 region is CSARTDPSYEQYF. In nucleotides, the CDR3 is TGCAGCGCCCGGACAGATCCCTCCTACGAGCAGTACTTC.

The sample holds many counts of this clonotype. The rearrangement joins TRBV10-3 to TRBJ2-5; D might be TRBD1 (5 bases). Germline values: CDR1 ENHRY, CDR2 SYGVKD. V lost 3 bases and J 1 base, leaving 12 bases between the germline ends. CDR3 size: 15 residues. The CDR3 protein is CAISDTARVQETQYF. CDR3 nucleotide sequence: TGTGCCATCAGTGATACCGCCAGGGTCCAAGAGACCCAGTACTTC.

This clonotype was picked up many times. Written as DNA, the CDR3 is TGTGCCAGCAGCTTAACTAAAGAGGTAAATGAGCAGTTCTTC. It specifies CASSLTKEVNEQFF. This chain links TRBV7-3 with TRBJ2-1; D is unresolved. The CDR3 consists of 14 residues. The V end was cut by 0 bases, the J end by 7 bases, with 10 bases between. Germline loops: CDR1 SGHTA, CDR2 FQGTGA.